Presented here are 22 T cell receptor beta chains from one specimen sequenced in a study of blood T cell repertoires in COVID-19. Assay used: immunoSEQ multiplex PCR; TCRdb lists only in-frame clones, some missing. The repertoire includes roughly 180,000 clones, roughly 81% of them detected once, and more than 9.5% sits in the top ten. Sample: peripheral blood. All receptors come from a woman aged 40 to 50 with COVID-19, enrolled during active disease.

The chain has TRBV6-5 and TRBJ2-5, with TRBD1 matching over 8 bases. The germline CDR1 and CDR2 sequences are MNHEY and SVGAGI. Trimming took 7 bases from V and 5 from J; bases not matched to a gene: 9. This CDR3 has 14 amino acids. CDR3 loop: CASKYSGGLETQYF. The DNA for the CDR3 is TGTGCCAGCAAGTACTCAGGGGGCCTGGAGACCCAGTACTTC.

This rearrangement joins TRBV6-5 to TRBJ1-1; D is possibly TRBD1 (6 bases). The CDR3 covers 14 residues. The V and J ends lost 5 bases and 1 base respectively, with 11 bases between them. Germline loops: CDR1 MNHEY, CDR2 SVGAGI. The CDR3 loop is CASSRGAGNTEAFF. The CDR3 DNA is TGTGCCAGCAGTCGGGGGGCGGGGAACACTGAAGCTTTCTTT.

This clone is a singleton in its sample. Compared with germline, one end of the junction differs, possibly owing to a read error. The chain combines TRBV4-1 with TRBJ2-1, with TRBD1 matching over 7 bases. Germline V lookup: CDR1 MGHRA, CDR2 YSYEKL. The CDR3 has 17 residues. DNA for the CDR3: TGCGCCAGCAGCCAAGATGCTCCCGGGACAGCCTACAGTGAGCAGTTCTTC. Amino acid sequence: CASSQDAPGTAYSEQFF.

This chain links TRBV9 with TRBJ2-5, with D possibly matching TRBD2 (6 bases). V shed 2 bases and J shed 2 bases, with 10 bases lying between them. CDR3 size: 14 residues. Germline loops: CDR1 SGDLS, CDR2 YYNGEE. The CDR3 DNA is TGTGCCAGCAGCGTGGATGGGGGGCAAGAGACCCAGTACTTC. This encodes CASSVDGGQETQYF.

The chain employs TRBV3-1 (or the pseudogene TRBV3-2) and TRBJ2-1; 9 bases align to TRBD1. V lost 4 bases, J lost 10 bases, and 8 bases stayed unmatched. Germline CDR1 and CDR2: LGHDT and YNNKEL (reference sequence). The length of the CDR3 is 14 residues. The CDR3 is CASSPRDRVDEQFF. In DNA, the CDR3 is TGTGCCAGCAGCCCGAGGGACAGGGTCGACGAGCAGTTCTTC.

The chain recombines TRBV2 with TRBJ2-1; 7 positions agree with TRBD2. V lost 8 bases, J lost 0 bases, and 7 bases stayed unmatched. CDR3 size: 15 residues. CDR1 is SNHLY and CDR2 is FYNNEI in the germline V gene. The CDR3 sequence: CASGTSVSSYNEQFF. The DNA of the CDR3 is TGTGCCAGCGGTACTAGCGTAAGCTCCTACAATGAGCAGTTCTTC.

V gene TRBV10-1 combines with J gene TRBJ2-7, with D perhaps matching TRBD1 (5 bases). Trimming pared 4 bases from V and 4 bases from J, leaving 11 bases between. The CDR3 consists of 13 residues. In germline, CDR1 is WNHNN, CDR2 SYGVQD (reference sequence). CDR3 DNA: TGCGCCAGCAGTGTGGGGCAGGGATACGAGCAGTACTTC. Its translation is CASSVGQGYEQYF.

V usage is TRBV12-3 or TRBV12-4 and J usage is TRBJ1-1, with 7 bases identical to TRBD1. This CDR3 is 13 amino acids long. J lost 7 bases, V lost 5 bases, and 7 bases had no gene match. The CDR3 is CASSPGQASEAFF. As DNA, the CDR3 is TGTGCCAGCAGTCCCGGACAGGCCAGTGAAGCTTTCTTT.

This clone was picked up a small number of times. The V gene is TRBV7-2, the J gene TRBJ1-5, with 9 bases that match TRBD1. V lost 5 bases and J lost 6; bases outside the gene matches: 5. The CDR3 is made up of 14 amino acids. The germline gives CDR1 SGHTA, CDR2 FQGNSA. The CDR3 is CASSIRQGGQPQHF. The CDR3 region has the DNA TGTGCCAGCAGCATCCGACAGGGGGGTCAGCCCCAGCATTTT. Complete variable domain (other parts from reference TRBV7-2 and TRBJ1-5): GAGVSQSPSNKVTEKGKDVELRCDPISGHTALYWYRQSLGQGLEFLIYFQGNSAPDKSGLPSDRFSAERTGGSVSTLTIQRTQQEDSAVYLCASSIRQGGQPQHFGDGTRLSIL.

By share, this clone ranks as medium-sized. The rearrangement joins TRBV27 to TRBJ1-5, with 8 bases aligning to TRBD1. Unmatched junction bases numbered 18, after V lost 0 bases and J lost 5 bases. Germline-derived CDR1 and CDR2 are MNHEY and SMNVEV (reference sequence). The CDR3 length is 20 residues. The CDR3 sequence: CASSLSGGTGLPPFDQPQHF. The CDR3 DNA reads TGTGCCAGCAGTTTATCGGGTGGGACAGGTCTTCCCCCGTTCGATCAGCCCCAGCATTTT.

The J gene is TRBJ2-7, the V gene TRBV3-1 (or the pseudogene TRBV3-2); 7 bases fit TRBD1. J was trimmed by 2 bases and V by 5 bases; bases with no gene match: 9. This CDR3 region has 15 residues. CDR1 is LGHDT, CDR2 YNNKEL, per germline (reference sequence). The chain's CDR3 is CASSTQGQPPYEQYF. The CDR3 DNA reads as TGTGCCAGCAGCACCCAGGGACAGCCCCCCTACGAGCAGTACTTC.

The gene calls are TRBV10-3 and TRBJ2-2; 9 bases fit TRBD1. The CDR3 sequence is 14 residues long. V was clipped by 6 bases and J by 7 bases; unmatched bases: 6. Germline lookup yields CDR1 ENHRY and CDR2 SYGVKD. Here the CDR3 reads CAISTGGANGELFF. The CDR3 DNA sequence: TGTGCCATCAGCACAGGGGGCGCGAACGGGGAGCTGTTTTTT.

The V gene is TRBV25-1, the J gene TRBJ2-5; 12 bases agree with TRBD2. Trimming cost V 3 bases and J 2 bases; bases outside gene matches: 4. The germline gives CDR1 MGHDK, CDR2 SYGVNS. This CDR3 contains 16 residues. DNA for the CDR3: TGTGCCAGCAGTGACAGGACTAGCGGGAAACAAGAGACCCAGTACTTC. Its protein product is CASSDRTSGKQETQYF. Supplemented by reference TRBV25-1 and TRBJ2-5, the full variable domain reads EADIYQTPRYLVIGTGKKITLECSQTMGHDKMYWYQQDPGMELHLIHYSYGVNSTEKGDLSSESTVSRIRTEHFPLTLESARPSHTSQYLCASSDRTSGKQETQYFGPGTRLLVL.

The chain combines TRBV9 with TRBJ1-2; TRBD1 aligns across 8 bases. Trimming removed 3 bases from V and 1 base from J; junction bases left unmatched: 8. The CDR3 totals 16 residues. CDR1 is SGDLS, CDR2 YYNGEE, per germline. CDR3 nucleotides: TGTGCCAGCAGCGGTTATAGCGACAGGGGTAACTATGGCTACACCTTC. This codes for CASSGYSDRGNYGYTF.

The chain joins TRBV23-1 to TRBJ1-2; 12 bases align to TRBD1. TRBV23-1 is marked as an open reading frame, function uncertain. V gave up 6 bases and J gave up 6 bases; unmatched junction bases: 20. This CDR3 contains 19 residues. The CDR3: CASSRDRGLWDLPKNGYTF. CDR3 sequence (DNA): TGCGCCAGCAGCCGGGACAGGGGGCTTTGGGACCTACCGAAAAATGGCTACACCTTC.

This chain links TRBV11-2 with TRBJ1-4; 9 bases fit TRBD1. Unmatched junction bases numbered 14, after V lost 7 bases and J lost 8 bases. The CDR3 is 16 residues long. The germline V gene encodes CDR1 SGHAT and CDR2 FQNNGV. In DNA, the CDR3 is TGTGCCAGCAAACCGACTAGGGGACAGGGTTGGGAAAAACTGTTTTTT. Protein: CASKPTRGQGWEKLFF.

V gene TRBV19 combines with J gene TRBJ1-5; 10 bases line up with TRBD1. Unmatched junction bases numbered 16, after V lost 5 bases and J lost 6 bases. The CDR3 sequence is 18 residues long. CDR1 is LNHDA, CDR2 SQIVND, per germline (reference sequence). CDR3 region: CASSGPGQGPRAIQPQHF. CDR3 nucleotide sequence: TGTGCCAGTAGTGGACCGGGACAGGGGCCGCGCGCAATTCAGCCCCAGCATTTT.

Notes on this clone: A much larger clone differs by one base, so this may be a read error. The rearrangement links TRBV2 to TRBJ2-1, with D hard to call. Germline assignment: CDR1 SNHLY and CDR2 FYNNEI. This CDR3 contains 12 residues. The CDR3: CVSTVPSGLQFF. CDR3 DNA sequence: TGTGTCAGTACGGTACCATCGGGTTTACAGTTCTTC.

This clone was counted only a few times. This chain links TRBV7-9 with TRBJ2-7, with D perhaps matching TRBD1 (6 bases). The V gene lost 5 bases and the J gene lost 6 bases, with 14 bases spanning the gap. Germline loops: CDR1 SEHNR, CDR2 FQNEAQ (reference sequence). The CDR3 is 13 residues long. As DNA, the CDR3 is TGTGCCAGCAGCCCCGGCAGGGGCCCCGAGCAGTACTTC. It yields the protein CASSPGRGPEQYF. Based on the CDR3 plus reference TRBV7-9 and TRBJ2-7, the full variable domain is DTGVSQNPRHKITKRGQNVTFRCDPISEHNRLYWYRQTLGQGPEFLTYFQNEAQLEKSRLLSDRFSAERPKGSFSTLEIQRTEQGDSAMYLCASSPGRGPEQYFGPGTRLTVT.

This clone was found a few times. The rearrangement uses TRBV6-6 and TRBJ1-2, with a possible D match to TRBD1 (6 bases). The germline V gene has CDR1 MNHNY and CDR2 SVGAGI (reference sequence). The CDR3 totals 13 residues. The germline V and J ends were trimmed by 5 bases and 7 bases, with 14 bases remaining between them. CDR3: CASSEDSRAGYTF. The CDR3 DNA is TGTGCCAGCAGTGAGGACAGCCGGGCTGGCTACACCTTC.

V is TRBV3-1 (or the pseudogene TRBV3-2) and J is TRBJ1-4; D unresolved. V dropped 4 bases and J dropped 8 bases, with 11 bases sitting between them. There are 13 residues in the CDR3. Germline-derived CDR1 and CDR2 are LGHDT and YNNKEL (reference sequence). CDR3 nucleotide sequence: TGTGCCAGCAGCCCCGCCGGGGTGGAAAAACTGTTTTTT. The encoded protein is CASSPAGVEKLFF.

This chain connects TRBV5-6 to TRBJ2-7; possibly TRBD1 for D (6 bases). Trimming took off 2 bases at V and 6 bases at J, with 21 bases between the two ends. Germline assignment: CDR1 SGHDT and CDR2 YYEEEE. The CDR3 runs to 16 residues. CDR3 region: CASSFRARSGVGEQYV. CDR3 DNA sequence: TGTGCCAGCAGCTTTCGCGCGAGATCAGGGGTAGGCGAGCAGTACGTC.